This entry lists 25 T cell receptor beta chains sequenced from one sample in a study of blood T cell repertoires in COVID-19. TCRdb's table, derived via immunoSEQ multiplex PCR, lists solely in-frame clones and lacks some. The repertoire includes about 350,000 clones, approximately 87% of them detected once, and approximately 5.3% sits in the top ten. The specimen was PBMCs or T cells enriched from blood (not recorded which). The origin of the receptors is a woman aged 25 to 39 who had recovered from COVID-19.

The CDR3 nucleotides read TGCGCCAGCAGTCTAGACAGCACAGATACGCAGTATTTT. Encoded protein: CASSLDSTDTQYF. The genes are TRBV5-1 and TRBJ2-3; D is uncertain. Between the trimmed V and J ends, which lost 5 bases and 0 bases, there was a span of 7 bases. CDR3 size: 13 residues. CDR1 is SGHRS, CDR2 YFSETQ, per germline.

The chain employs TRBV7-9 and TRBJ1-2, with TRBD1 identical over 8 bases. CDR1 is SEHNR, CDR2 FQNEAQ, per germline (reference sequence). This CDR3 contains 13 residues. The ends lost 3 bases at V and 6 bases at J; junction bases unmatched: 3. The CDR3 DNA reads TGTGCCAGCAGCTTTGCGACAGGGGATGGCTACACCTTC. This sequence encodes CASSFATGDGYTF.

The chain joins TRBV4-1 to TRBJ2-7, with D hard to call. The germline V gene has CDR1 MGHRA and CDR2 YSYEKL. This CDR3 spans 16 amino acids. With 1 base removed from V and 3 bases from J, the gap between germline ends came to 16 bases. CDR3 nucleotides: TGCGCCAGCAGCCAAGGCACCCTCGCGGTGGGCTACGAGCAGTACTTC. This translates into CASSQGTLAVGYEQYF.

The chain links TRBV2 to TRBJ1-2, with a possible D match to TRBD1 (5 bases). Per the germline V gene, CDR1 is SNHLY and CDR2 is FYNNEI. This CDR3 is 12 amino acids long. V gave up 2 bases and J gave up 6 bases, with 7 bases separating them. CDR3 bases: TGTGCCAGCAGTGAAAGCAGGGATGGCTACACCTTC. This gives the protein CASSESRDGYTF.

This clone was recorded once. Other DNA sequences in this sample translate to the same CDR3. The chain has TRBV11-2 and TRBJ2-5; no clear D. CDR3 size: 12 residues. Trimming cost V 2 bases and J 4 bases, with 5 bases left between them. Per germline, CDR1 SGHAT and CDR2 FQNNGV. CDR3 region: CASSLSLETQYF. The DNA for the CDR3 is TGTGCCAGCAGCTTATCCTTAGAGACCCAGTACTTC.

This clone was recorded once. The rearrangement joins TRBV7-2 to TRBJ1-1, with D possibly being TRBD1 (5 bases). Germline V gene lookup returns CDR1 SGHTA and CDR2 FQGNSA. The CDR3 is 15 amino acids. V lost 1 base to trimming and J lost 5 bases, with 14 bases between them. DNA of the CDR3: TGTGCCAGCAGCTTAGAGTTTTACGGGGGGACTGAAGCTTTCTTT. This translates into CASSLEFYGGTEAFF.

V and J are TRBV7-2 and TRBJ1-2; 7 positions match TRBD1. The CDR3 has 14 residues. V trimming: 1 base; J trimming: 7 bases; junction bases outside the gene matches: 6. CDR1 and CDR2 from the germline V gene are SGHTA and FQGNSA. CDR3 DNA: TGTGCCAGCAGCTTAGGACAGGGAATCTCTGGCTACACCTTC. Its translation is CASSLGQGISGYTF.

This clone was recorded a few times. This sequence joins TRBV11-2 and TRBJ2-2; 11 nucleotides agree with TRBD1. The V and J ends lost 5 bases and 4 bases, in that order; junction bases with no gene match: 6. The germline CDR1 and CDR2 sequences are SGHAT and FQNNGV. The CDR3 is 16 amino acids. This CDR3 is CASSAGTGGFTGELFF. The CDR3 coding sequence is TGTGCCAGCAGCGCCGGGACAGGGGGATTCACCGGGGAGCTGTTTTTT.

This clone showed up just once. The chain carries TRBV7-9 and TRBJ1-1; no clear D. V lost 5 bases and J 3 bases, leaving 19 bases between the germline ends. CDR1 and CDR2 (germline): SEHNR, FQNEAQ (reference sequence). This CDR3 region has 16 residues. The CDR3 is CASSPGLTQEDTEAFF. CDR3 coding DNA: TGTGCCAGCAGCCCCGGACTCACCCAGGAGGACACTGAAGCTTTCTTT.

The chain uses TRBV7-6 and TRBJ2-1; 8 bases are shared with TRBD2. Germline V gene data show CDR1 as SGHVS and CDR2 as FNYEAQ. V was pared by 5 bases and J by 7 bases, with 16 bases of the junction left unmatched. The CDR3 extends over 17 amino acids. The CDR3 coding sequence is TGTGCCAGCAGCCACCCTGAGACTAGCGCAATACAAAATGAGCAGTTCTTC. Amino acids: CASSHPETSAIQNEQFF.

CDR3 loop: CASSLAGSGQLNTEAFF. In nucleotides, the CDR3 is TGCGCCAGCAGCTTGGCCGGGTCGGGACAGCTGAACACTGAAGCTTTCTTT. V usage is TRBV5-1 and J usage is TRBJ1-1; 7 nucleotides agree with TRBD1. Unmatched junction bases numbered 8, after V lost 0 bases and J lost 0 bases. Germline lookup yields CDR1 SGHRS and CDR2 YFSETQ. CDR3 length equals 17 residues.

The genes are TRBV4-2 and TRBJ2-7; TRBD2 is a possible D gene (5 bases). Germline CDR1 and CDR2: LGHNA and YNFKEQ. The CDR3 covers 15 residues. V lost 0 bases and J 0 bases, leaving 9 bases between the germline ends. CDR3 residues: CASSQEAGISYEQYF. DNA for the CDR3: TGTGCCAGCAGCCAAGAGGCCGGGATCTCCTACGAGCAGTACTTC.

The chain is built from TRBV7-9 and TRBJ1-3; 7 bases match TRBD1. The CDR3 contains 14 residues. The V gene end was trimmed by 5 bases and the J gene end by 9 bases; junction bases not matched to a gene: 10. The germline gives CDR1 SEHNR, CDR2 FQNEAQ (reference sequence). CDR3 DNA sequence: TGTGCCAGCAGCGGGGAGGACAGGCGGAGCACCATATATTTT. Amino acids: CASSGEDRRSTIYF.

The chain joins TRBV2 to TRBJ2-7, with 10 bases matching TRBD1. The CDR3 runs to 12 residues. V lost 7 bases, J lost 5 bases, and 2 bases stayed unmatched. The germline gives CDR1 SNHLY, CDR2 FYNNEI. The CDR3 nucleotides are TGTGCCAGCAAGGACAGGGGGAACGAGCAGTACTTC. As protein: CASKDRGNEQYF. Full variable domain (rest looked up from reference TRBV2 and TRBJ2-7): EPEVTQTPSHQVTQMGQEVILRCVPISNHLYFYWYRQILGQKVEFLVSFYNNEISEKSEIFDDQFSVERPDGSNFTLKIRSTKLEDSAMYFCASKDRGNEQYFGPGTRLTVT.

V gene TRBV2 combines with J gene TRBJ1-6, with D possibly matching TRBD1 (5 bases). V shed 8 bases and J shed 8 bases, with 10 bases lying between them. Germline V gene sequence: CDR1 SNHLY, CDR2 FYNNEI. The CDR3 has 12 residues. The CDR3 loop is CASSGGDSPLHF. CDR3 bases: TGTGCCAGCTCGGGGGGGGATTCACCCCTCCACTTT.

This clone has a handful of counts. The V and J genes are TRBV7-3 and TRBJ1-1, with a tentative D call TRBD1 (5 bases). The V gene lost 5 bases and the J gene lost 4 bases, with 14 bases spanning the gap. Germline-derived CDR1 and CDR2 are SGHTA and FQGTGA. CDR3 length: 14 amino acids. This chain's CDR3 is CASSPAGQGTEAFF. CDR3 DNA: TGTGCCAGCAGCCCCGCAGGGCAGGGCACTGAAGCTTTCTTT.

The chain uses TRBV20-1 and TRBJ1-6; D not resolved. This CDR3 has 16 residues. Germline assignment: CDR1 DFQATT and CDR2 SNEGSKA (reference sequence). Trimming shortened V by 3 bases and J by 0 bases, and 12 bases separated the two germline ends. The CDR3 spells CSASDWLSSYNSPLHF. The CDR3, as DNA: TGCAGTGCTAGTGATTGGCTCAGCTCCTATAATTCACCCCTCCACTTT.

The V gene is TRBV5-1, the J gene TRBJ2-7; perhaps TRBD1 as D (5 bases). With 2 bases removed from V and 0 bases from J, the gap between germline ends came to 9 bases. Germline-derived CDR1 and CDR2 are SGHRS and YFSETQ. This CDR3 is 14 amino acids long. The CDR3 sequence: CASSLGDYSYEQYF. The CDR3 DNA follows: TGCGCCAGCAGCTTAGGGGATTACTCCTACGAGCAGTACTTC. The full variable domain, its missing parts supplied by reference TRBV5-1 and TRBJ2-7, is KAGVTQTPRYLIKTRGQQVTLSCSPISGHRSVSWYQQTPGQGLQFLFEYFSETQRNKGNFPGRFSGRQFSNSRSEMNVSTLELGDSALYLCASSLGDYSYEQYFGPGTRLTVT.

The chain joins TRBV19 to TRBJ1-2; weak D call: TRBD1 (5 bases). CDR3 length: 14 residues. V was clipped by 5 bases and J by 3 bases, with 13 bases between them. The germline gives CDR1 LNHDA, CDR2 SQIVND (reference sequence). The CDR3 bases are TGTGCCAGTAGTGTTATTGGGGCCTACTATGGCTACACCTTC. Protein product: CASSVIGAYYGYTF.

This clone appeared once. The V gene is TRBV5-6, the J gene TRBJ1-5, with 9 bases matching TRBD1. CDR3 length: 16 residues. V shed 2 bases and J 4 bases; nucleotides not matched to a gene: 7. Germline V lookup: CDR1 SGHDT, CDR2 YYEEEE. CDR3 nucleotide sequence: TGTGCCAGCAGCTTTTTCCGGGACAGGGATAATCAGCCCCAGCATTTT. It codes for CASSFFRDRDNQPQHF.

This clone has ten or more counts. V is TRBV20-1 and J is TRBJ1-2; perhaps TRBD1 as D (5 bases). The V end lost 4 bases, the J end lost 8 bases, and 11 bases lay between the germline ends. CDR3 length equals 11 residues. In germline, CDR1 is DFQATT, CDR2 SNEGSKA (reference sequence). This chain's CDR3 is CSATGSGGYTF. The DNA of the CDR3 is TGCAGTGCTACAGGGTCTGGGGGCTACACCTTC.

The chain carries TRBV6-2 or TRBV6-3 and TRBJ2-5; no clear D gene. Trimming took 2 bases from V and 2 from J, leaving 6 bases between them. Germline-derived CDR1 and CDR2 are MNHEY and SVGEGT. The length of the CDR3 is 13 residues. CDR3 protein: CASSYRIQETQYF. The CDR3 coding sequence is TGTGCCAGCAGTTACCGTATACAAGAGACCCAGTACTTC.

The CDR3 here is CASSLGSRQLGYGYTF. The CDR3 region has the DNA TGTGCCAGCAGTTTAGGGTCCAGGCAACTTGGGTATGGCTACACCTTC. This sequence joins TRBV28 and TRBJ1-2; D call uncertain. This CDR3 has 16 residues. CDR1 and CDR2 from the germline V gene are MDHEN and SYDVKM. Trimming cost V 2 bases and J 5 bases, with 18 bases left between them.

This clone was observed once. The chain is built from TRBV27 and TRBJ1-6, with a possible D match to TRBD1 (5 bases). The ends were cut back, 4 bases at V and 10 bases at J, with 20 bases in the middle. The V gene's germline CDR1 is MNHEY and CDR2 SMNVEV (reference sequence). The CDR3 length is 16 residues. The CDR3 DNA follows: TGTGCCAGCAGTTCAATGACAGCTACCTGGGGATCACCCCTCCACTTT. Its translation: CASSSMTATWGSPLHF.

In its sample, this clone was seen a few times. The V gene is TRBV5-3, the J gene TRBJ1-5, with TRBD1 identical over 9 bases. TRBV5-3 is an ORF for which the function is uncertain. CDR3 length: 18 amino acids. J was trimmed by 9 bases and V by 1 base; bases with no gene match: 17. The CDR3: CARSLIGSQQGATGPQHF. In DNA form, the CDR3 reads TGTGCCAGAAGCTTGATTGGTTCCCAACAGGGGGCAACAGGGCCCCAGCATTTT.